This entry features one TCR beta chain sequence. Its antigen remains unidentified. This sample is part of a study of cytomegalovirus exposure and HLA in healthy donors. About the study: The early release's HLA-typed donors yielded approximately 82 million unique TCRs. Of the donors genotyped, several hundred in all, about 80% fell in the Caucasian-associated ancestry cluster.

Use of 60 Vbeta and 13 Jbeta primers characterized the PCR. Produced via immunoSEQ multiplex PCR; TCRdb's table is partial and in-frame only. The sample contains about 140,000 clones, 60% to 85% of which appear only once. Overall study results and limits: HLA alleles showed associations with approximately 15,000 TCR beta sequences in a later analysis, at a 0.05 false discovery rate. TCR beta chains numbering 164 were designated cytomegalovirus-associated.

The CDR3 consists of 18 residues. CDR1 is GTSNPN and CDR2 is SVGIG in the germline V gene (reference sequence). The trim removed 3 bases at V and 0 bases at J, leaving 9 bases unmatched. The chain employs TRBV30 and TRBJ2-6; 9 bases fit TRBD1. The TCR comes from a male donor in good health and CMV-seropositive. Input material: PBMCs. The CDR3 nucleotides are TGTGCCTGGAGGATAACCGGGACAGGGAACTCTGGGGCCAACGTCCTGACTTTC. It codes for CAWRITGTGNSGANVLTF.